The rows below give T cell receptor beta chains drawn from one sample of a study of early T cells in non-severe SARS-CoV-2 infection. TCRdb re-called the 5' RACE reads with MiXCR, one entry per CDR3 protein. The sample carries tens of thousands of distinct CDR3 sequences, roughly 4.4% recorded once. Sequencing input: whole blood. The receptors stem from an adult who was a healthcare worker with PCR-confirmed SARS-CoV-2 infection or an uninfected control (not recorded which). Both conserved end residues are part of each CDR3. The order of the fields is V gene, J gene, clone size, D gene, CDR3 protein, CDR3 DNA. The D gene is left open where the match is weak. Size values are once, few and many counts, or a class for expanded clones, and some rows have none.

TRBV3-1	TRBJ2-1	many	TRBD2	CASSGRLAYNEQFF	TGTGCCAGCAGCGGACGACTAGCGTACAATGAGCAGTTCTTC
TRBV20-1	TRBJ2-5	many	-	CSARASGETQYF	TGCAGTGCTAGAGCCTCAGGGGAGACCCAGTACTTC
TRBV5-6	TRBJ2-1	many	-	CASSGSGWGDNEQFF	TGTGCCAGCAGCGGCAGCGGTTGGGGCGACAATGAGCAGTTCTTC
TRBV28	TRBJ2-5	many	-	CASSLFVRRTQYF	TGTGCCAGCAGTTTATTTGTGAGGAGGACCCAGTACTTC
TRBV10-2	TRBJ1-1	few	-	CASSVFSDTEAFF	TGCGCCAGCAGTGTTTTCTCGGACACTGAAGCTTTCTTT
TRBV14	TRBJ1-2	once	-	CASSLGGGASGYTF	TGTGCCAGCAGCTTGGGAGGGGGAGCTAGTGGCTACACCTTC
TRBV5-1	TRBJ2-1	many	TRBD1	CASSLGQGDGEQFF	TGCGCCAGCAGCCTGGGACAGGGGGATGGTGAGCAGTTCTTC
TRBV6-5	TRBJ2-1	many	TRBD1	CASRRLDRDNEQFF	TGTGCCAGCAGGAGGCTAGACAGGGACAATGAGCAGTTCTTC
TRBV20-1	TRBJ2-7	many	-	CSARDGVVYEQYF	TGCAGTGCTAGAGACGGGGTAGTCTACGAGCAGTACTTC
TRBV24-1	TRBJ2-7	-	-	CATSEGAGSGRSREQYF	TGTGCCACCAGTGAAGGAGCCGGGTCAGGGAGGAGCCGCGAGCAGTACTTC
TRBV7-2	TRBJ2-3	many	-	CASSRDTDTQYF	TGTGCCAGCAGCCGGGACACAGATACGCAGTATTTT
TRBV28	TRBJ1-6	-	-	CASGLGGEGSPLHF	TGTGCCAGCGGCCTTGGAGGGGAGGGGTCACCCCTCCACTTT
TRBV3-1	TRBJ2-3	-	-	CASSQEESFPDTQYF	TGTGCCAGCAGCCAAGAAGAGTCATTCCCAGATACGCAGTATTTT
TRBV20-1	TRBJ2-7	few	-	CSARGRDYEQYF	TGCAGTGCTAGAGGCCGGGACTACGAGCAGTACTTC
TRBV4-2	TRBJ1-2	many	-	CASSQDPTANYGYTF	TGTGCCAGCAGCCAAGATCCGACCGCTAACTATGGCTACACCTTC
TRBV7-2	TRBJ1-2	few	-	CASSLGHKPNYGYTF	TGTGCCAGCAGCTTGGGACACAAACCAAACTATGGCTACACCTTC
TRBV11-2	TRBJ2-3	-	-	CASSLELAVTDTQYF	TGTGCCAGCAGCTTAGAACTAGCAGTTACAGATACGCAGTATTTT
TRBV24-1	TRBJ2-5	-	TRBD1	CATSQPGQGSEETQYF	TGTGCCACCAGTCAACCGGGACAGGGGAGTGAAGAGACCCAGTACTTC
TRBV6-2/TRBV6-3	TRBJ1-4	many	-	CASSPYRVATNEKLFF	TGTGCCAGCAGTCCGTATAGGGTTGCAACTAATGAAAAACTGTTTTTT
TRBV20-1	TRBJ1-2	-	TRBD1	CSAIGDRATGYTF	TGCAGTGCTATTGGGGACAGGGCGACTGGCTACACCTTC
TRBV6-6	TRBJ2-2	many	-	CASSSTVNTGELFF	TGTGCCAGCAGTTCAACAGTGAACACCGGGGAGCTGTTTTTT
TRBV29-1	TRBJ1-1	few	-	CSVVSQGYPTEAFF	TGCAGCGTTGTAAGTCAGGGATATCCCACTGAAGCTTTCTTT
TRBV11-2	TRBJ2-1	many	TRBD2	CASSSHRTSGAQSNEQFF	TGTGCCAGCAGCTCACACCGGACTAGCGGGGCCCAGAGCAATGAGCAGTTCTTC
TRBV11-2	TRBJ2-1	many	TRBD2	CASSLGLAGNEQFF	TGTGCCAGCAGCTTAGGGCTAGCGGGCAATGAGCAGTTCTTC
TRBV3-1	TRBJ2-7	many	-	CASSQERPGTVEQYF	TGTGCCAGCAGCCAAGAACGGCCCGGGACGGTCGAGCAGTACTTC
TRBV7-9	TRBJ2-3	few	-	CASSLTRDSTDTQYF	TGTGCCAGCAGTCTTACCCGGGACAGCACAGATACGCAGTATTTT
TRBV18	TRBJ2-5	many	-	CASSSTDKFKAETQYF	TGTGCCAGCTCATCAACGGACAAATTTAAAGCCGAGACCCAGTACTTC
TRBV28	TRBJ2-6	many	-	CASSPLRGQGTGANVLTF	TGTGCCAGCAGCCCCCTAAGGGGCCAAGGGACCGGGGCCAACGTCCTGACTTTC
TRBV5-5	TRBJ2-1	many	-	CASSLDRGASSYNEQFF	TGTGCCAGCAGCTTGGATAGGGGGGCAAGCTCCTACAATGAGCAGTTCTTC
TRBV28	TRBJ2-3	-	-	CASSFGGRTDTQYF	TGTGCCAGCAGTTTTGGGGGCCGCACAGATACGCAGTATTTT
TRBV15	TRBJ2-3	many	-	CATSRASTQYF	TGTGCCACCAGCAGAGCCAGTACGCAGTATTTT
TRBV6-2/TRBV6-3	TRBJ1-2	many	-	CASSYFKYGYTF	TGTGCCAGCAGTTACTTCAAATATGGCTACACCTTC
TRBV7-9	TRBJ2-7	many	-	CASSFGPYYEQYF	TGTGCCAGCAGCTTTGGCCCATACTACGAGCAGTACTTC
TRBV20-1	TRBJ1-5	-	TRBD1	CSARDRGTSNQPQHF	TGCAGTGCTAGGGACAGGGGTACTAGCAATCAGCCCCAGCATTTT
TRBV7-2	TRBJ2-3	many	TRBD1	CASSLDRVATDTQYF	TGTGCCAGCAGCTTGGACAGGGTTGCCACAGATACGCAGTATTTT
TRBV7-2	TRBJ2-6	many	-	CASSLSPATGANVLTF	TGTGCCAGCAGCCTTTCCCCGGCAACTGGGGCCAACGTCCTGACTTTC
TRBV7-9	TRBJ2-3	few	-	CASSLAQGADTQYF	TGTGCCAGCAGCTTAGCACAGGGTGCAGATACGCAGTATTTT
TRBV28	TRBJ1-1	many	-	CASSRYDSMNTEAFF	TGTGCCAGCAGTCGATACGACAGCATGAACACTGAAGCTTTCTTT
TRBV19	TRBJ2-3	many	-	CASSIDVGWRTDTQYF	TGTGCCAGTAGTATAGACGTGGGATGGAGGACAGATACGCAGTATTTT
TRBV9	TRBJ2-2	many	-	CASSARDIGSGELFF	TGTGCCAGCAGCGCCCGGGACATTGGGTCCGGGGAGCTGTTTTTT
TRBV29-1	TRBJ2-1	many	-	CSTRLGGASSGEQFF	TGCAGCACAAGACTAGGAGGGGCATCGTCGGGTGAGCAGTTCTTC
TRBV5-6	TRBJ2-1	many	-	CASSSGGGRGNEQFF	TGTGCCAGCAGCTCAGGGGGCGGGAGAGGCAATGAGCAGTTCTTC
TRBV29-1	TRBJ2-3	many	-	CSVDGGGDTQYF	TGCAGCGTTGATGGAGGGGGAGATACGCAGTATTTT
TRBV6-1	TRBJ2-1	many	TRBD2	CASVVGAGSYNEQFF	TGTGCCAGCGTGGTCGGAGCGGGATCGTACAATGAGCAGTTCTTC
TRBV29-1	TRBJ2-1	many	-	CSGSSSYNEQFF	TGCAGCGGTAGTAGCTCCTACAATGAGCAGTTCTTC
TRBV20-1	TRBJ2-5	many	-	CSAPGTRKKGETQYF	TGCAGTGCCCCTGGGACACGAAAAAAGGGCGAGACCCAGTACTTC
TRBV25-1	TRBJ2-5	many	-	CASSPTGVGGQETQYF	TGTGCCAGCAGCCCCACCGGGGTGGGGGGCCAAGAGACCCAGTACTTC
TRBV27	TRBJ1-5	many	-	CASSLIWGNQPQHF	TGTGCCAGCAGTTTAATCTGGGGCAATCAGCCCCAGCATTTT
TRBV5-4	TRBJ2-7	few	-	CASSLELVSYEQYF	TGTGCCAGCAGCTTGGAACTAGTCTCCTACGAGCAGTACTTC
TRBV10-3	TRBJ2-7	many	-	CAITPGAGREQYF	TGTGCCATCACCCCCGGGGCCGGCAGAGAGCAGTACTTC
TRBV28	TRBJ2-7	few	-	CASSTEGGSPSYEQYF	TGTGCCAGCAGCACCGAAGGCGGTTCTCCCTCCTACGAGCAGTACTTC
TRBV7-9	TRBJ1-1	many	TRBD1	CASSSSGTVPEAFF	TGTGCCAGCAGCTCGTCGGGGACAGTCCCTGAAGCTTTCTTT
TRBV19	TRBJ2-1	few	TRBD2	CASRGTSGSRHNEQFF	TGTGCCAGTAGAGGGACTAGCGGGAGTCGGCACAATGAGCAGTTCTTC
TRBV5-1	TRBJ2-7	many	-	CASSPRSGAGSYEQYF	TGCGCCAGCAGCCCCCGATCCGGGGCGGGATCCTACGAGCAGTACTTC
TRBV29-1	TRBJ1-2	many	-	CSVVGGGYGYTF	TGCAGCGTTGTTGGGGGCGGCTATGGCTACACCTTC
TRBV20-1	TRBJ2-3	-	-	CSAQGGSVRTDTQYF	TGCAGTGCCCAGGGGGGGTCCGTGAGGACAGATACGCAGTATTTT
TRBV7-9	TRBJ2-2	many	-	CASSFSEQGNTGELFF	TGTGCCAGCAGCTTTAGCGAGCAGGGGAACACCGGGGAGCTGTTTTTT
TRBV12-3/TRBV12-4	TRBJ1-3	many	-	CASSLNAGSGNTIYF	TGTGCCAGCAGTCTAAACGCGGGGTCGGGAAACACCATATATTTT
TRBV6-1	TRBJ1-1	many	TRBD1	CAIEGDRRNTEAFF	TGTGCCATCGAAGGGGACAGGAGGAACACTGAAGCTTTCTTT